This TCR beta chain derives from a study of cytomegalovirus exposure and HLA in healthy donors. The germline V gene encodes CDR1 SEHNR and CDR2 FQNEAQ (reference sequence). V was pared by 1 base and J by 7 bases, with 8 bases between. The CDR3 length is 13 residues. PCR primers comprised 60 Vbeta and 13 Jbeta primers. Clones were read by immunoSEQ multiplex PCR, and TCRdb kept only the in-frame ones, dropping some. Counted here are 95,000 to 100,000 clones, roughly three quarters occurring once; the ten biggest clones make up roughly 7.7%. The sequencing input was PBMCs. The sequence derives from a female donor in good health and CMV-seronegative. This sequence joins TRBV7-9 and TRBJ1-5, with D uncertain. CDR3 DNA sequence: TGTGCCAGCAGCTTAGGAGAGAGACAGCCCCAGCATTTT. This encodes CASSLGERQPQHF.